The text below deals with one T cell receptor (beta chain). Its antigen remains unidentified. These data originate in a study of T cell repertoires in cytomegalovirus infection. About the study: Based on public TCR beta signatures, there were indications of CMV infection and of a matching HLA type. Findings and caveats of the study: Within the response measured ex vivo, HLA-C-restricted CMV-specific TCR beta clonotypes were dominant. Cumulative frequency of public TCR beta families picked out carriers of CMV plus the relevant HLA.

TCRdb re-derived calls from the reads in MiXCR, one entry per CDR3 protein. Found here are 450,000 to 600,000 distinct CDR3 sequences, about 44% of them singletons; the top ten hold just under 45%. This clonotype originated in a human donor in good health (CMV status not recorded). Some clones in this sample may be carry-over from other donors' samples. The sequences come from cultured PBMCs, collected from culture after CMV antigen stimulation.

CDR3 DNA: TGCGCCAGCAGCCAACCTCGTATTGGGGACATTCAGTACTTC. It yields the protein CASSQPRIGDIQYF. This chain connects TRBV4-1 to TRBJ2-4; no clear D. Germline loops: CDR1 MGHRA, CDR2 YSYEKL. CDR3 length: 14 amino acids. Trimming left V 2 bases short and J 8 bases short, with 13 bases between.